Following are 30 T cell receptor beta chains from one sample sequenced in a study of CD8+ T cells in alopecia areata. It was cDNA, reverse transcribed from extracted RNA, that served as the sequencing template. Sequenced by immunoSEQ multiplex PCR; TCRdb stores in-frame clones only, minus some. The sample lists about 97,000 clones; around 45% were seen once. Material for sequencing was CD4+ T cells sorted from blood. Receptors were obtained from a human donor with alopecia areata.

V and J are TRBV5-1 and TRBJ1-2; D possibly corresponds to TRBD1 (6 bases). CDR3 length: 14 amino acids. Trimming removed 0 bases from V and 4 bases from J, with 10 bases in between. Per the germline V gene, CDR1 is SGHRS and CDR2 is YFSETQ. CDR3 sequence: CASSLEQGSYGYTF. The CDR3 nucleotides are TGCGCCAGCAGCTTGGAGCAGGGGAGCTATGGCTACACCTTC.

The sample holds a few counts of this clone. Here the CDR3 DNA reads TGTGCCAGCAGTTTAACGTACCTTGGTGAGCAGTTCTTC. Translation: CASSLTYLGEQFF. The chain joins TRBV27 to TRBJ2-1; D is unclear. The CDR3 is 13 residues long. Germline CDR1 reads MNHEY; CDR2 reads SMNVEV (reference sequence). Trimming left V 2 bases short and J 9 bases short, with 11 bases between.

This clone was observed a handful of times. The chain uses TRBV7-8 and TRBJ2-2; D call uncertain. V shed 5 bases and J shed 4 bases, with 17 bases lying between them. The CDR3 runs 16 residues. In germline, CDR1 is SGHVS, CDR2 FQNEAQ. Here the CDR3 reads CASSPRVNWVTGELFF. CDR3 DNA: TGTGCCAGCAGCCCTAGGGTGAATTGGGTCACCGGGGAGCTGTTTTTT. Supplemented by reference TRBV7-8 and TRBJ2-2, the full variable domain reads GAGVSQSPRYKVAKRGQDVALRCDPISGHVSLFWYQQALGQGPEFLTYFQNEAQLDKSGLPSDRFFAERPEGSVSTLKIQRTQQEDSAVYLCASSPRVNWVTGELFFGEGSRLTVL.

The chain is built from TRBV7-7 and TRBJ2-3; unclear D gene. CDR3 length: 13 residues. The germline CDR1 and CDR2 sequences are SSHAT and FNYEAQ (reference sequence). Trimming left V 5 bases short and J 3 bases short, with 9 bases between. The CDR3 protein is CASSPVVTDTQYF. In DNA, the CDR3 is TGTGCCAGCAGCCCTGTCGTTACAGATACGCAGTATTTT.

This chain uses TRBV30 with TRBJ2-7; 10 positions agree with TRBD1. This CDR3 contains 13 residues. CDR1 and CDR2 (germline): GTSNPN, SVGIG (reference sequence). The V segment lost 2 bases and the J segment 3 bases; nucleotides outside the gene matches: 1. The CDR3 protein is CAWSRDRGYEQYF. The CDR3 region has the DNA TGTGCCTGGAGTAGGGACAGGGGCTACGAGCAGTACTTC.

This chain links TRBV28 with TRBJ2-5; D might be TRBD1 or TRBD2, each matching 5 bases. Trimming cost V 5 bases and J 5 bases, with 12 bases left between them. The germline gives CDR1 MDHEN, CDR2 SYDVKM. This CDR3 region has 13 residues. CDR3 nucleotide sequence: TGTGCCAGCAGTCGGGGCCAGTGGGAGACCCAGTACTTC. Protein product: CASSRGQWETQYF.

This rearrangement joins TRBV4-2 to TRBJ2-3; D is undetermined. This CDR3 comprises 13 residues. V lost 0 bases and J lost 1, with 2 bases in between. Germline V CDR1 and CDR2: LGHNA, YNFKEQ. For the CDR3, the DNA is TGTGCCAGCAGCCAAGATCGCACAGATACGCAGTATTTT. Its protein product is CASSQDRTDTQYF.

This chain joins TRBV2 and TRBJ2-7; D gene uncertain. Germline V gene data show CDR1 as SNHLY and CDR2 as FYNNEI. Trimming shortened V by 5 bases and J by 3 bases, and 11 bases separated the two germline ends. The CDR3 covers 13 residues. Here the CDR3 DNA reads TGTGCCAGCAGTACCCAGAAAGACTACGAGCAGTACTTC. Its protein is CASSTQKDYEQYF.

This clone was observed a few times. The chain recombines TRBV29-1 with TRBJ1-2, with D possibly TRBD1 on 5 matching bases. This CDR3 contains 13 residues. Between the trimmed V and J ends, which lost 2 bases and 7 bases, there was a span of 14 bases. From germline, CDR1 is SQVTM and CDR2 ANQGSEA. The CDR3 here is CSVELEGFRGYTF. CDR3 DNA sequence: TGCAGCGTTGAATTGGAGGGGTTTCGTGGCTACACCTTC.

V is TRBV15 and J is TRBJ2-5; 8 bases align to TRBD2. V was clipped by 0 bases and J by 4 bases; unmatched bases: 1. The CDR3 is 14 residues long. Germline CDR1 reads LNHNV; CDR2 reads YYDKDF (reference sequence). The CDR3 protein is CATSRDGLAETQYF. In DNA, the CDR3 is TGTGCCACCAGCAGAGATGGACTAGCAGAGACCCAGTACTTC.

The chain carries TRBV5-4 and TRBJ2-3, with D perhaps matching TRBD2 (6 bases). V gave up 3 bases and J gave up 4 bases, with 15 bases separating them. The germline gives CDR1 SGHNT, CDR2 YYREEE (reference sequence). CDR3 length: 15 amino acids. The CDR3 sequence: CASSWPGGDADTQYF. CDR3 DNA sequence: TGTGCCAGCAGCTGGCCCGGGGGAGATGCAGATACGCAGTATTTT.

CDR3 sequence reads: CASSPPGLADEQFF. The CDR3, as DNA: TGTGCCAGCTCACCACCGGGACTAGCGGATGAGCAGTTCTTC. The chain is built from TRBV18 and TRBJ2-1; TRBD2 aligns across 11 bases. CDR3 length equals 14 residues. Losses at the gene ends were 0 bases for V and 8 bases for J; bases not matched to a gene: 0. Germline V lookup: CDR1 KGHSH, CDR2 LQKENI. The whole variable domain, filled in from reference TRBV18 and TRBJ2-1, reads NAGVMQNPRHLVRRRGQEARLRCSPMKGHSHVYWYRQLPEEGLKFMVYLQKENIIDESGMPKERFSAEFPKEGPSILRIQQVVRGDSAAYFCASSPPGLADEQFFGPGTRLTVL.

The V and J genes are TRBV5-4 and TRBJ2-4; maybe TRBD1 (6 bases). The CDR3 consists of 15 residues. The V gene lost 4 bases and the J gene lost 10 bases, with 21 bases spanning the gap. CDR1 SGHNT and CDR2 YYREEE come from the germline V gene (reference sequence). The CDR3 DNA reads as TGTGCCAGCAGCCCCCACGGACAGAGTAGGGGGATTCAGTACTTC. This translates into CASSPHGQSRGIQYF.

This sequence joins TRBV2 and TRBJ2-1, with 12 positions matching TRBD2. CDR3 length equals 14 residues. Germline V lookup: CDR1 SNHLY, CDR2 FYNNEI. With V trimmed by 7 bases and J by 7 bases, 5 bases remained unmatched. The CDR3 region is CASMPSGRANEQFF. CDR3 nucleotides: TGTGCCAGCATGCCTAGCGGGAGGGCTAATGAGCAGTTCTTC.

This sequence joins TRBV30 and TRBJ2-7, with 7 positions matching TRBD2. Losses at the gene ends were 4 bases for V and 3 bases for J; bases not matched to a gene: 3. There are 12 residues in the CDR3. The V gene's germline CDR1 is GTSNPN and CDR2 SVGIG (reference sequence). The CDR3 DNA is TGTGCCTGGACTCGGACTAGCTACGAGCAGTACTTC. It codes for CAWTRTSYEQYF.

This clone was seen only a few times. The chain carries TRBV28 and TRBJ2-1, with TRBD1 matching 8 bases. The V segment lost 6 bases and the J segment 6 bases; nucleotides outside the gene matches: 10. Germline V gene lookup returns CDR1 MDHEN and CDR2 SYDVKM. The CDR3 extends over 15 amino acids. The chain's CDR3 is CASSPRQGLGNEQFF. For the CDR3, the DNA is TGTGCCAGCAGCCCCCGACAGGGGCTTGGCAATGAGCAGTTCTTC.

V and J are TRBV4-2 and TRBJ2-1; TRBD2 might be the D (5 bases). The CDR3 extends over 17 amino acids. The germline V gene encodes CDR1 LGHNA and CDR2 YNFKEQ. With 1 base removed from V and 6 bases from J, the gap between germline ends came to 19 bases. The CDR3 region has the DNA TGTGCCAGCAGCCAAGGGAGCGGAGGACGGTCGTCCAATGAGCAGTTCTTC. It specifies CASSQGSGGRSSNEQFF.

The genes are TRBV30 and TRBJ2-3, with 10 nucleotides matching TRBD2. After removal of 8 bases from V and 2 bases from J, the junction contained 7 bases not matched to a gene. Germline V gene lookup returns CDR1 GTSNPN and CDR2 SVGIG (reference sequence). The CDR3 is made up of 14 amino acids. CDR3 protein: CATKREGLTDTQYF. The CDR3 coding sequence is TGTGCCACCAAGCGGGAGGGCCTCACAGATACGCAGTATTTT.

This clone has only a few counts. The chain employs TRBV5-1 and TRBJ1-2; D possibly corresponds to TRBD1 (5 bases). The CDR3 runs 14 residues. Per germline, CDR1 SGHRS and CDR2 YFSETQ. V lost 5 bases and J lost 2, with 13 bases in between. The CDR3: CASRGNRDNYGYTF. The DNA for the CDR3 is TGCGCCAGCAGAGGGAATCGGGACAACTATGGCTACACCTTC. The variable domain in full, with the rest retrieved from reference TRBV5-1 and TRBJ1-2, is KAGVTQTPRYLIKTRGQQVTLSCSPISGHRSVSWYQQTPGQGLQFLFEYFSETQRNKGNFPGRFSGRQFSNSRSEMNVSTLELGDSALYLCASRGNRDNYGYTFGSGTRLTVV.

The genes are TRBV20-1 and TRBJ2-7, with 8 positions matching TRBD1. Germline CDR1 reads DFQATT; CDR2 reads SNEGSKA (reference sequence). The CDR3 contains 11 residues. The CDR3: CGYRGAYEQYF. The CDR3 DNA reads as TGCGGGTACAGGGGGGCCTACGAGCAGTACTTC.

V and J are TRBV2 and TRBJ2-6; 8 bases line up with TRBD2. J lost 3 bases, V lost 8 bases, and 3 bases had no gene match. Looked up from germline, CDR1 is SNHLY and CDR2 is FYNNEI. The CDR3 covers 14 residues. As DNA, the CDR3 is TGTGCCAGCCTCAGCGGGAGTGGGGCCAACGTCCTGACTTTC. Its protein product is CASLSGSGANVLTF.

This clone was seen more than once but under ten times. J is TRBJ2-7 and V is TRBV29-1; TRBD1 is a possible D gene (7 bases). CDR3 size: 13 residues. Germline V gives CDR1 SQVTM, CDR2 ANQGSEA. The ends were cut back, 4 bases at V and 3 bases at J, with 13 bases in the middle. Written as DNA, the CDR3 is TGCAGCGTTGGGCGACAGGGACTCTACGAGCAGTACTTC. Encoded protein: CSVGRQGLYEQYF.

A remark on this clone: Other DNA sequences within the sample encode an identical CDR3. This sequence joins TRBV30 and TRBJ2-1; no definite D call. The CDR3 is made up of 14 amino acids. The V gene's germline CDR1 is GTSNPN and CDR2 SVGIG (reference sequence). Deletions cut 0 bases from V and 2 bases from J, with 8 bases between. CDR3 coding DNA: TGTGCCTGGAGTGTTGGAGTCCCCTACAATGAGCAGTTCTTC. As protein: CAWSVGVPYNEQFF.

The chain employs TRBV29-1 and TRBJ1-2; 9 positions match TRBD1. The V and J ends lost 7 bases and 6 bases, in that order; junction bases with no gene match: 9. In germline, CDR1 is SQVTM, CDR2 ANQGSEA. CDR3 length equals 13 residues. The CDR3 nucleotides are TGCAGCGGCGTCCGGGACAGGGCTGATGGCTACACCTTC. Amino acids: CSGVRDRADGYTF.

The chain carries TRBV28 and TRBJ2-3; 12 nucleotides match TRBD1. The junction had 8 bases not matched to a gene; V was cut back by 8 bases and J by 5 bases. Germline V lookup: CDR1 MDHEN, CDR2 SYDVKM. This CDR3 spans 15 amino acids. Written as DNA, the CDR3 is TGTGCCAGCTTTGACCGGGACAGGGGGCTAGATACGCAGTATTTT. Translation: CASFDRDRGLDTQYF.

The gene calls are TRBV6-5 and TRBJ1-1; D is uncertain. The CDR3 is 12 residues long. V was shortened by 0 bases and J by 5 bases, with 4 bases between the two germline ends. CDR1 MNHEY and CDR2 SVGAGI come from the germline V gene. The CDR3, as DNA: TGTGCCAGCAGTTACTCGAAAACTGAAGCTTTCTTT. Protein product: CASSYSKTEAFF.

The table lists this clone with a few counts. The chain recombines TRBV29-1 with TRBJ1-2; TRBD1 is a possible D gene (6 bases). The CDR3 has 17 amino acids. V lost 6 bases, J lost 0 bases, and 23 bases lay in between. Germline CDR1 and CDR2: SQVTM and ANQGSEA. The CDR3 DNA follows: TGCAGCGTAACAGGAATCGGGACATACCACGCTAACTATGGCTACACCTTC. The encoded protein is CSVTGIGTYHANYGYTF.

This chain uses TRBV30 with TRBJ1-6, with 7 bases matching TRBD1. Germline trimming cut 7 bases from V and 8 bases from J; bases unmatched to any gene: 8. CDR1 and CDR2 from the germline V gene are GTSNPN and SVGIG (reference sequence). There are 13 residues in the CDR3. The CDR3 spells CAYKGTDYSPLHF. Here the CDR3 DNA reads TGTGCCTACAAAGGGACAGACTATTCACCCCTCCACTTT. Filled out from reference TRBV30 and TRBJ1-6, the complete variable domain reads SQTIHQWPATLVQPVGSPLSLECTVEGTSNPNLYWYRQAAGRGLQLLFYSVGIGQISSEVPQNLSASRPQDRQFILSSKKLLLSDSGFYLCAYKGTDYSPLHFGNGTRLTVT.

The genes are TRBV29-1 and TRBJ2-3; D gene ambiguous. Trimming removed 0 bases from V and 1 base from J, with 5 bases in between. This CDR3 has 13 amino acids. CDR1 is SQVTM, CDR2 ANQGSEA, per germline. CDR3 in amino acids: CSVEDSGTDTQYF. CDR3 DNA: TGCAGCGTTGAAGACAGCGGCACAGATACGCAGTATTTT.

This clone was seen repeatedly, ten times or more. The chain has TRBV7-2 and TRBJ1-5; TRBD1 is a possible D gene (6 bases). This CDR3 region has 15 residues. CDR1 and CDR2 (germline): SGHTA, FQGNSA. V lost 2 bases, J lost 3 bases, and 11 bases lay in between. CDR3 nucleotides: TGTGCCAGCAGCTTAATGGGGGGCATCAATCAGCCCCAGCATTTT. This encodes CASSLMGGINQPQHF. Drawing the rest from reference TRBV7-2 and TRBJ1-5, the complete variable domain is GAGVSQSPSNKVTEKGKDVELRCDPISGHTALYWYRQSLGQGLEFLIYFQGNSAPDKSGLPSDRFSAERTGGSVSTLTIQRTQQEDSAVYLCASSLMGGINQPQHFGDGTRLSIL.